A single sample is the source of the 9 T cell receptor beta chains below, sequenced in a study of blood T cell repertoires in COVID-19. Assay used: immunoSEQ multiplex PCR; TCRdb lists only in-frame clones, some missing. The data show under 450,000 clones, approximately 90% seen once. Sequenced input: peripheral blood. These receptors originate from a woman aged 45-65 years with COVID-19, enrolled during active disease.

The chain couples TRBV27 to TRBJ2-2; 7 bases map to TRBD1. With 8 bases clipped from V and 5 bases from J, the junction kept 11 bases outside the gene matches. Germline values: CDR1 MNHEY, CDR2 SMNVEV (reference sequence). This CDR3 region has 15 residues. The CDR3 sequence: CASGTGVMSTGELFF. The CDR3 nucleotides are TGTGCCAGCGGTACAGGGGTTATGAGTACCGGGGAGCTGTTTTTT.

V is TRBV10-3 and J is TRBJ2-7; D is possibly TRBD2 (7 bases). The germline V gene encodes CDR1 ENHRY and CDR2 SYGVKD. This CDR3 has 14 amino acids. V was shortened by 6 bases and J by 5 bases, with 17 bases between the two germline ends. The CDR3 here is CAIRLAGTGNEQYF. In DNA, the CDR3 is TGTGCCATCAGGTTAGCGGGCACAGGGAACGAGCAGTACTTC.

V and J are TRBV18 and TRBJ1-4, with D possibly matching TRBD1 (6 bases). Trimming took off 5 bases at V and 8 bases at J, with 9 bases between the two ends. This CDR3 comprises 12 residues. Germline CDR1 KGHSH, CDR2 LQKENI. The CDR3 coding sequence is TGTGCCAGCTCATCCGACAGGGAAAAACTGTTTTTT. Its translation: CASSSDREKLFF.

The chain recombines TRBV19 with TRBJ1-2; no firm D call. The germline gives CDR1 LNHDA, CDR2 SQIVND (reference sequence). This CDR3 region has 12 residues. Trimming removed 3 bases at V and 7 bases at J, with 9 bases between. As DNA, the CDR3 is TGTGCCAGTAGTATCCCCAGAAGTGGCTACACCTTC. Translating gives CASSIPRSGYTF.

J is TRBJ2-7 and V is TRBV30; D ambiguous. The CDR3 runs to 14 residues. Germline loops: CDR1 GTSNPN, CDR2 SVGIG (reference sequence). Trimming took off 2 bases at V and 0 bases at J, with 11 bases between the two ends. Here the CDR3 reads CAWSKAGVSYEQYF. DNA for the CDR3: TGTGCCTGGAGTAAGGCAGGCGTCTCCTACGAGCAGTACTTC.

The chain links TRBV18 to TRBJ2-1; no definite D call. V lost 6 bases to trimming and J lost 5 bases, with 5 bases between them. From germline, CDR1 is KGHSH and CDR2 LQKENI. This CDR3 is built from 11 residues. The CDR3 region is CASSSDNEQFF. The CDR3 DNA follows: TGTGCCAGCTCGTCTGACAATGAGCAGTTCTTC. Complete variable domain (other parts from reference TRBV18 and TRBJ2-1): NAGVMQNPRHLVRRRGQEARLRCSPMKGHSHVYWYRQLPEEGLKFMVYLQKENIIDESGMPKERFSAEFPKEGPSILRIQQVVRGDSAAYFCASSSDNEQFFGPGTRLTVL.

The chain couples TRBV30 to TRBJ1-2; D unclear. Trimming took off 5 bases at V and 2 bases at J, with 15 bases between the two ends. CDR3 length: 14 amino acids. In germline, CDR1 is GTSNPN, CDR2 SVGIG (reference sequence). CDR3 region: CAWATPPRNYGYTF. The CDR3 nucleotides are TGTGCCTGGGCCACACCCCCCAGGAACTATGGCTACACCTTC.

The V gene is TRBV6-6, the J gene TRBJ2-6, with D unclear. The CDR3 loop spans 15 amino acids. Germline V CDR1 and CDR2: MNHNY, SVGAGI (reference sequence). V was cut by 4 bases and J by 1 base, with 8 bases left in between. The CDR3 spells CASSLPRSGANVLTF. CDR3 nucleotide sequence: TGTGCCAGCAGTTTGCCGAGGTCTGGGGCCAACGTCCTGACTTTC.

The chain joins TRBV3-1 (or the pseudogene TRBV3-2) to TRBJ1-2, with 9 positions matching TRBD1. Germline V gene sequence: CDR1 LGHDT, CDR2 YNNKEL (reference sequence). Germline trimming cut 0 bases from V and 4 bases from J; bases unmatched to any gene: 9. The CDR3 runs to 17 residues. CDR3 sequence reads: CASSQDPTGGRLYGYTF. CDR3 DNA sequence: TGTGCCAGCAGCCAAGACCCTACAGGGGGCCGCCTCTATGGCTACACCTTC.